These 16 T cell receptor beta chains were sequenced from one sample in a study of blood T cell repertoires in COVID-19 (dated by TCRdb to the early 2020s). Library construction relied on the immunoSEQ multiplex PCR assay. Sourced from immuneACCESS, this table was stored by TCRdb with only in-frame sequences that have V and J called. A share of the clones is absent; for the studies checked, an unresolved V gene accounts for under half, and the remainder has no known explanation. The sample includes approximately 280,000 clones, with about nine tenths observed a single time. Together, the top ten hold less than 2.5% of the sample. The sequenced sample was peripheral blood. These receptors originate from a man between 45 and 60 years old with acute or convalescent COVID-19.

The chain links TRBV2 to TRBJ2-7; D call uncertain. Trimming removed 1 base from V and 5 bases from J, with 9 bases in between. The germline V gene encodes CDR1 SNHLY and CDR2 FYNNEI. The CDR3 runs to 13 residues. CDR3 in amino acids: CASSEGHRDEQYF. CDR3 nucleotides: TGTGCCAGCAGTGAAGGCCACCGGGACGAGCAGTACTTC.

The chain links TRBV5-6 to TRBJ1-6; the match to TRBD1 covers 9 bases. CDR1 is SGHDT and CDR2 is YYEEEE in the germline V gene. This CDR3 region has 16 residues. Unmatched junction bases numbered 7, after V lost 5 bases and J lost 4 bases. CDR3 in amino acids: CASRKTGGRYNSPLHF. The CDR3, as DNA: TGTGCCAGCAGGAAGACAGGGGGACGATATAATTCACCCCTCCACTTT.

The chain carries TRBV5-1 and TRBJ1-4; 11 bases agree with TRBD1. CDR1 is SGHRS and CDR2 is YFSETQ in the germline V gene. The CDR3 covers 18 residues. Trimming took 0 bases from V and 6 from J; bases not matched to a gene: 10. The CDR3 DNA follows: TGCGCCAGCAGCTTGGGGACAGGGGGCGCGGGGGAACATGAAAAACTGTTTTTT. Residues: CASSLGTGGAGEHEKLFF.

The CDR3 nucleotides read TGTGCCAGCAGTGACCTGACAGATGAAGCTTTCTTT. It specifies CASSDLTDEAFF. The V and J genes are TRBV6-1 and TRBJ1-1, with D possibly matching TRBD1 (5 bases). The CDR3 extends over 12 amino acids. V dropped 3 bases and J dropped 7 bases, with 9 bases sitting between them. The germline CDR1 and CDR2 sequences are MNHNS and SASEGT.

This clone is a singleton in its sample. This chain connects TRBV19 to TRBJ2-5, with a possible D match to TRBD2 (6 bases). Germline CDR1 is LNHDA and CDR2 is SQIVND (reference sequence). V lost 5 bases to trimming and J lost 2 bases, with 12 bases between them. CDR3 length: 14 residues. The CDR3 protein is CASSPLGGQETQYF. The DNA for the CDR3 is TGTGCCAGTAGTCCCTTGGGGGGACAAGAGACCCAGTACTTC.

J is TRBJ2-3 and V is TRBV11-2, with a weak D call TRBD1 (6 bases). Looked up from germline, CDR1 is SGHAT and CDR2 is FQNNGV. Trimming removed 6 bases from V and 3 bases from J, with 16 bases in between. The CDR3 extends over 15 amino acids. The CDR3 DNA sequence: TGTGCCAGCAGTTCTAGGACAGTCCTGACAGATACGCAGTATTTT. Amino acid sequence: CASSSRTVLTDTQYF.

The rearrangement joins TRBV9 to TRBJ1-1; 7 nucleotides agree with TRBD1. From germline, CDR1 is SGDLS and CDR2 YYNGEE. The CDR3 totals 16 residues. The ends lost 4 bases at V and 7 bases at J; junction bases unmatched: 16. The CDR3 here is CASSPSGGGGSVEAFF. The CDR3 nucleotides read TGTGCCAGCAGCCCCTCGGGTGGAGGGGGCTCGGTTGAAGCTTTCTTT.

The chain is built from TRBV30 and TRBJ1-6; 11 bases match TRBD1. Germline V gives CDR1 GTSNPN, CDR2 SVGIG (reference sequence). The CDR3 is 16 amino acids. With V trimmed by 4 bases and J by 7 bases, 9 bases remained unmatched. DNA of the CDR3: TGTGCCTGGACCATCCAAGGGACAGGGGGAAATTCACCCCTCCACTTT. Residues: CAWTIQGTGGNSPLHF.

The V call is TRBV18, the J call TRBJ1-6, with D possibly being TRBD1 (6 bases). Trimming took off 3 bases at V and 2 bases at J, with 14 bases between the two ends. The CDR3 sequence is 17 residues long. CDR1 and CDR2 (germline): KGHSH, LQKENI. The DNA of the CDR3 is TGTGCCAGCTCACCTCTGACGGGGGGCCCCTATAATTCACCCCTCCACTTT. Translating it yields CASSPLTGGPYNSPLHF.

The J gene is TRBJ2-5, the V gene TRBV4-2; D is possibly TRBD2 (5 bases). V gave up 5 bases and J gave up 5 bases, with 15 bases separating them. The V gene's germline CDR1 is LGHNA and CDR2 YNFKEQ. The CDR3 is made up of 14 amino acids. The CDR3 region is CASSTHGVFETQYF. In DNA, the CDR3 is TGTGCCAGCAGCACACACGGGGTGTTTGAGACCCAGTACTTC.

The CDR3: CASSALAGAVYNEQFF. The CDR3 nucleotides read TGTGCCAGCAGTGCACTAGCGGGGGCCGTATACAATGAGCAGTTCTTC. The chain employs TRBV6-1 and TRBJ2-1; TRBD2 matches at 11 bases. Germline V gives CDR1 MNHNS, CDR2 SASEGT. This CDR3 has 16 residues. Losses at the gene ends were 4 bases for V and 4 bases for J; bases not matched to a gene: 6.

V gene TRBV6-1 combines with J gene TRBJ1-2, with TRBD1 matching 7 bases. Germline V gene sequence: CDR1 MNHNS, CDR2 SASEGT. The CDR3 consists of 16 residues. Trimming removed 3 bases from V and 5 bases from J; junction bases left unmatched: 12. CDR3 region: CASSEGDSGGRYGYTF. CDR3 bases: TGTGCCAGCAGTGAGGGGGACAGTGGGGGACGATATGGCTACACCTTC.

The chain has TRBV6-2 or TRBV6-3 and TRBJ1-2, with D maybe TRBD1 (6 bases). The V gene's germline CDR1 is MNHEY and CDR2 SVGEGT. This CDR3 is 17 amino acids long. The V end lost 2 bases, the J end lost 3 bases, and 19 bases lay between the germline ends. For the CDR3, the DNA is TGTGCCAGCAGTTACGCCAGGGGTGCCCACTTTGACTATGGCTACACCTTC. This encodes CASSYARGAHFDYGYTF.

This chain uses TRBV3-1 (or the pseudogene TRBV3-2) with TRBJ2-7, with 9 bases identical to TRBD1. This CDR3 contains 14 residues. The V gene end was trimmed by 5 bases and the J gene end by 3 bases; junction bases not matched to a gene: 5. Germline V CDR1 and CDR2: LGHDT, YNNKEL (reference sequence). The CDR3 protein is CASSFPGQGYEQYF. The CDR3 DNA sequence: TGTGCCAGCAGCTTCCCGGGACAGGGCTACGAGCAGTACTTC.

This chain joins TRBV3-1 (or the pseudogene TRBV3-2) and TRBJ1-5; the D gene is possibly TRBD1 (5 bases). Trimming shortened V by 4 bases and J by 2 bases, and 9 bases separated the two germline ends. The CDR3 is 14 amino acids. The V gene's germline CDR1 is LGHDT and CDR2 YNNKEL (reference sequence). The CDR3 coding sequence is TGTGCCAGCAGCCGTGCGGGGGGCAATCAGCCCCAGCATTTT. This translates into CASSRAGGNQPQHF.

In its sample, this clone was seen once. The rearrangement links TRBV13 to TRBJ2-2; 9 bases match TRBD1. V trimming: 5 bases; J trimming: 1 base; junction bases outside the gene matches: 2. This CDR3 has 15 residues. Per germline, CDR1 PRHDT and CDR2 FYEKMQ (reference sequence). As DNA, the CDR3 is TGTGCCAGCAGCCGGGGACAGGGGAACACCGGGGAGCTGTTTTTT. Translated: CASSRGQGNTGELFF.